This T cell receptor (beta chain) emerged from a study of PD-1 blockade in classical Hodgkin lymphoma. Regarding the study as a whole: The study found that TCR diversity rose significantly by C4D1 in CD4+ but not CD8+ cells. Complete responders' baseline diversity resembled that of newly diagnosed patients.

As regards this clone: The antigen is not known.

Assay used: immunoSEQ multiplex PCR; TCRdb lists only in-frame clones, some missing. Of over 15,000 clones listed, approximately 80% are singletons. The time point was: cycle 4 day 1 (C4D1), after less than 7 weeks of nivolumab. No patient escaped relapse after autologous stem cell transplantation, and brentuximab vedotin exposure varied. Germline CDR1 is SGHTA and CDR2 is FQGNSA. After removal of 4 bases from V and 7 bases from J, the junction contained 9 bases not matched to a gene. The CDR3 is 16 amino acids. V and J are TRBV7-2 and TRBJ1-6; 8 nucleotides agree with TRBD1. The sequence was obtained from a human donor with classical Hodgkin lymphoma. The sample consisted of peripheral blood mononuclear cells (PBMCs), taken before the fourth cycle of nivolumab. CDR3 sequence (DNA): TGTGCCAGCAGCTACCCAACAGGGGGTGGCAATTCACCCCTCCACTTT. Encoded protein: CASSYPTGGGNSPLHF.